A selection of T cell receptor beta chains follows, all from one sample in a study of PD-1 blockade in classical Hodgkin lymphoma. Only in-frame clones appear in the TCRdb table, and some are missing; sequencing was by immunoSEQ multiplex PCR. The sample yields more than 20,000 clones, about 70% seen once. Sequenced here: peripheral blood mononuclear cells (PBMCs), sampled before the fourth cycle of nivolumab. All receptors derive from a human donor with classical Hodgkin lymphoma. The CDR3 runs from the conserved cysteine through the conserved F or W. D genes are given only for firm matches. Clone size is not always given. Where it is, it says once, few, many or a class for expanded clones.

d_gene | j_gene | v_gene | abundance | CDR3nt | CDR3aa
TRBD2 | TRBJ2-6 | TRBV5-4 | . | TGTGCCAGCAGCCACCCACTAGCGGGAGGGCCCTCTGGGGCCAACGTCCTGACTTTC | CASSHPLAGGPSGANVLTF
TRBD1 | TRBJ1-6 | TRBV6-6 | . | TGTGCCAGCAGTGACAGGGCCGAGAATTCACCCCTCCACTTT | CASSDRAENSPLHF
TRBD1 | TRBJ2-3 | TRBV5-1 | few | TGCGCCAGCAGCACCGGGACAGGGCCCACAGATACGCAGTATTTT | CASSTGTGPTDTQYF
. | TRBJ2-1 | TRBV7-2 | medium-sized | TGTGCCAGCAGCTTCGGACTGAACAATGAGCAGTTCTTC | CASSFGLNNEQFF
. | TRBJ2-2 | TRBV5-1 | . | TGCGCCAGCAGCCTCCTCGGGACCTCTTCTGTCGCCGGGGAGCTGTTTTTT | CASSLLGTSSVAGELFF
. | TRBJ2-7 | TRBV5-1 | . | TGCGCCAGCAGCTTGGCCATTTGGGAAAGCGAGCAGTACTTC | CASSLAIWESEQYF
TRBD2 | TRBJ2-5 | TRBV5-1 | few | TGCGCCAGCAGCTTCGGACTAGCGGGACCAGTTGAGACCCAGTACTTC | CASSFGLAGPVETQYF
TRBD1 | TRBJ1-4 | TRBV18 | . | TGTGCCAGCTCACCGCAACAGGGGACCCCTGAAAAACTGTTTTTT | CASSPQQGTPEKLFF
. | TRBJ2-2 | TRBV18 | . | TGTGCCAGCTCAGAGAGGGATATGAACACCGGGGAGCTGTTTTTT | CASSERDMNTGELFF
TRBD2 | TRBJ2-5 | TRBV29-1 | . | TGCAGCGTGACTAGCGGGGTTGAGACCCAGTACTTC | CSVTSGVETQYF